This is a list of T cell receptor beta chains from one sample in a study of naive and memory T cell subsets. One entry per CDR3 protein results from TCRdb running MiXCR on the UMI-ligation and nested PCR reads. The table records about 90,000 distinct CDR3 sequences, around 7% of them present only once. Sequencing input: central memory CD4+ T cells from blood. The source is a human donor in good health. Both conserved end residues are part of each CDR3. D genes are given only for firm matches. Size is omitted from some rows. Given values are once, few, many or a class for expanded clones.

clone size | J gene | V gene | D gene | CDR3 DNA | CDR3 protein
many | TRBJ2-6 | TRBV12-3/TRBV12-4 | TRBD2 | TGTGCCAGCAGTTTTCGGAGCGGGGGGATCGTGGCCGGGGCCAACGTCCTGACTTTC | CASSFRSGGIVAGANVLTF
many | TRBJ2-3 | TRBV29-1 | - | TGCAGCGTAGGCACAGATACGCAGTATTTT | CSVGTDTQYF
many | TRBJ2-7 | TRBV7-8 | - | TGTGCCAGCAGCTTGGACATCAGGGGCGCATCCTACGAGCAGTACTTC | CASSLDIRGASYEQYF
- | TRBJ2-1 | TRBV5-1 | - | TGCGCCAGCAGCTTGGGAACAGGGATTCGGCCAAACAATGAGCAGTTCTTC | CASSLGTGIRPNNEQFF
many | TRBJ1-2 | TRBV20-1 | - | TGCAGTGCTAGCGGCCAGCTTCGAAACTATGGCTACACCTTC | CSASGQLRNYGYTF
many | TRBJ2-7 | TRBV18 | TRBD1 | TGTGCCAGCTCACCTCAAAGATTTACCGGGACAGGAGTATACGAGCAGTACTTC | CASSPQRFTGTGVYEQYF
many | TRBJ1-6 | TRBV9 | - | TGTGCCAGCAGCGTAGGACAGGTTAATTCACCCCTCCACTTT | CASSVGQVNSPLHF
- | TRBJ2-3 | TRBV2 | - | TGTGCCAGCAGCAGGGTCACAGATACGCAGTATTTT | CASSRVTDTQYF
many | TRBJ2-2 | TRBV20-1 | - | TGCAGTGCGCTCAGGGGAAGAGGCGACACCGGGGAGCTGTTTTTT | CSALRGRGDTGELFF
many | TRBJ2-3 | TRBV5-4 | TRBD2 | TGTGCCAGCAACAGCGGGGTGAAAGATACGCAGTATTTT | CASNSGVKDTQYF
many | TRBJ1-2 | TRBV7-9 | - | TGTGCCAGCAGCTTAGCCGGGACACAGTCCTATGGCTACACCTTC | CASSLAGTQSYGYTF
- | TRBJ2-3 | TRBV5-4 | TRBD1 | TGTGCCAGCAGCCTGCGGTTACAGGGGGCGGATACGCAGTATTTT | CASSLRLQGADTQYF
many | TRBJ2-7 | TRBV10-3 | - | TGTGCCATCAGTGAGTCGGCAGGCCTCAGCTCCTACGAGCAGTACTTC | CAISESAGLSSYEQYF
many | TRBJ1-2 | TRBV27 | TRBD1 | TGTGCCAGCAGTCCCAAATTGGCTGGACAGGGGATGATCTATGGCTACACCTTC | CASSPKLAGQGMIYGYTF
many | TRBJ2-1 | TRBV3-1 | TRBD2 | TGTGCCAGCAGCCAAGGTCGTCTAGCGGGAGTCCGTGAGCAGTTCTTC | CASSQGRLAGVREQFF
many | TRBJ1-2 | TRBV5-5 | TRBD1 | TGTGCCAGCAGCGTCTGGTCGACAGGGCTGGATGGCTACACCTTC | CASSVWSTGLDGYTF
few | TRBJ2-7 | TRBV7-2 | - | TGTGCCAGCAGCTTAGCGCCTACCGTACAGTACTTC | CASSLAPTVQYF
few | TRBJ2-3 | TRBV4-3 | TRBD2 | TGCGCCAGCAGCCAAGAAGCGGCGGGAGACCGCACAGATACGCAGTATTTT | CASSQEAAGDRTDTQYF
- | TRBJ2-7 | TRBV5-4 | - | TGTGCCAGCAGCTTGGCCCCCTTGTTGGAGGAGCAGTACTTC | CASSLAPLLEEQYF
many | TRBJ1-6 | TRBV20-1 | - | TGCAGTGCTAGGGCCATGGGGGAAGGAAGTCTTTATTCACCCCTCCACTTT | CSARAMGEGSLYSPLHF
few | TRBJ2-4 | TRBV12-3/TRBV12-4 | TRBD2 | TGTGCCAGCAGACTCCTAGCGGGAGAGGCCAAAAACATTCAGTACTTC | CASRLLAGEAKNIQYF
many | TRBJ1-5 | TRBV7-3 | - | TGTGCCAGCAGCATGAGACAGCCTGATAGCAATCAGCCCCAGCATTTT | CASSMRQPDSNQPQHF
many | TRBJ2-1 | TRBV7-9 | - | TGTGCCAGCAGCCTCACCTACAATGAGCAGTTCTTC | CASSLTYNEQFF
once | TRBJ2-1 | TRBV6-2/TRBV6-3 | - | TGTGCCAGCAGTTACCAATGGCGAGATAGAGACAATGAGCAGTTCTTC | CASSYQWRDRDNEQFF
many | TRBJ1-1 | TRBV24-1 | - | TGTGCCACCAGTGATTCGGGGAAAGGGTACACTGAAGCTTTCTTT | CATSDSGKGYTEAFF
medium-sized | TRBJ1-6 | TRBV20-1 | - | TGCAGTGCTAGAGATCTTGCGGGTAATTCACCCCTCCACTTT | CSARDLAGNSPLHF
few | TRBJ1-3 | TRBV28 | - | TGTGCCAGCAGTACGCCTATTGGGTTTGGAGGAAACACCATATATTTT | CASSTPIGFGGNTIYF
many | TRBJ1-1 | TRBV5-4 | - | TGTGCCAGCAGCTTGTATAACAGGGAAGCTTTCTTT | CASSLYNREAFF
few | TRBJ2-2 | TRBV5-1 | - | TGCGCCAGCAGCTTGTCCGCGGGCGGGGAGCTGTTTTTT | CASSLSAGGELFF
few | TRBJ1-5 | TRBV6-2/TRBV6-3 | - | TGTGCCAGCAGACCCAGGGGTACAGGTAATCAGCCCCAGCATTTT | CASRPRGTGNQPQHF
- | TRBJ2-5 | TRBV14 | - | TGTGCCAGCAGCCAAGATGTAGGTCGAGCGCAACAGAAAGAGACCCAGTACTTC | CASSQDVGRAQQKETQYF
- | TRBJ2-7 | TRBV28 | - | TGTGCCAGCAGTTTTGAGACGGCGTACGAGCAGTACTTC | CASSFETAYEQYF
few | TRBJ2-7 | TRBV4-3 | TRBD2 | TGCGCCAGCAGCCGAACCGCGGGGGTTCAATACGAGCAGTACTTC | CASSRTAGVQYEQYF
many | TRBJ1-5 | TRBV24-1 | TRBD1 | TGTGCCACCAGTGCCCGACAGGGGCAGCCCCAGCATTTT | CATSARQGQPQHF
many | TRBJ2-7 | TRBV24-1 | - | TGTGCCACCAGTGATTCGTACGAGGAGGGGCAGTACTTC | CATSDSYEEGQYF
many | TRBJ2-7 | TRBV29-1 | TRBD2 | TGCAGCGTTGTCGCTAGCGGGGGACGCGGAGGGGAGCAGTACTTC | CSVVASGGRGGEQYF
few | TRBJ2-5 | TRBV2 | - | TGTGCCAGCAGTGTCGGACTGGCCCCGGAGACCCAGTACTTC | CASSVGLAPETQYF
- | TRBJ2-1 | TRBV5-5 | TRBD2 | TGTGCCAGCAGCTCTAGCGGGAGGGCCGCCAATGAGCAGTTCTTC | CASSSSGRAANEQFF
many | TRBJ2-3 | TRBV4-2 | TRBD1 | TGTGCCAGCAGCCAATGGACAGGAGGCACAGATACGCAGTATTTT | CASSQWTGGTDTQYF
many | TRBJ1-2 | TRBV5-6 | TRBD1 | TGTGCCAGCAGCCCTGGACAGGGGGCGCGGGGCTACACCTTC | CASSPGQGARGYTF